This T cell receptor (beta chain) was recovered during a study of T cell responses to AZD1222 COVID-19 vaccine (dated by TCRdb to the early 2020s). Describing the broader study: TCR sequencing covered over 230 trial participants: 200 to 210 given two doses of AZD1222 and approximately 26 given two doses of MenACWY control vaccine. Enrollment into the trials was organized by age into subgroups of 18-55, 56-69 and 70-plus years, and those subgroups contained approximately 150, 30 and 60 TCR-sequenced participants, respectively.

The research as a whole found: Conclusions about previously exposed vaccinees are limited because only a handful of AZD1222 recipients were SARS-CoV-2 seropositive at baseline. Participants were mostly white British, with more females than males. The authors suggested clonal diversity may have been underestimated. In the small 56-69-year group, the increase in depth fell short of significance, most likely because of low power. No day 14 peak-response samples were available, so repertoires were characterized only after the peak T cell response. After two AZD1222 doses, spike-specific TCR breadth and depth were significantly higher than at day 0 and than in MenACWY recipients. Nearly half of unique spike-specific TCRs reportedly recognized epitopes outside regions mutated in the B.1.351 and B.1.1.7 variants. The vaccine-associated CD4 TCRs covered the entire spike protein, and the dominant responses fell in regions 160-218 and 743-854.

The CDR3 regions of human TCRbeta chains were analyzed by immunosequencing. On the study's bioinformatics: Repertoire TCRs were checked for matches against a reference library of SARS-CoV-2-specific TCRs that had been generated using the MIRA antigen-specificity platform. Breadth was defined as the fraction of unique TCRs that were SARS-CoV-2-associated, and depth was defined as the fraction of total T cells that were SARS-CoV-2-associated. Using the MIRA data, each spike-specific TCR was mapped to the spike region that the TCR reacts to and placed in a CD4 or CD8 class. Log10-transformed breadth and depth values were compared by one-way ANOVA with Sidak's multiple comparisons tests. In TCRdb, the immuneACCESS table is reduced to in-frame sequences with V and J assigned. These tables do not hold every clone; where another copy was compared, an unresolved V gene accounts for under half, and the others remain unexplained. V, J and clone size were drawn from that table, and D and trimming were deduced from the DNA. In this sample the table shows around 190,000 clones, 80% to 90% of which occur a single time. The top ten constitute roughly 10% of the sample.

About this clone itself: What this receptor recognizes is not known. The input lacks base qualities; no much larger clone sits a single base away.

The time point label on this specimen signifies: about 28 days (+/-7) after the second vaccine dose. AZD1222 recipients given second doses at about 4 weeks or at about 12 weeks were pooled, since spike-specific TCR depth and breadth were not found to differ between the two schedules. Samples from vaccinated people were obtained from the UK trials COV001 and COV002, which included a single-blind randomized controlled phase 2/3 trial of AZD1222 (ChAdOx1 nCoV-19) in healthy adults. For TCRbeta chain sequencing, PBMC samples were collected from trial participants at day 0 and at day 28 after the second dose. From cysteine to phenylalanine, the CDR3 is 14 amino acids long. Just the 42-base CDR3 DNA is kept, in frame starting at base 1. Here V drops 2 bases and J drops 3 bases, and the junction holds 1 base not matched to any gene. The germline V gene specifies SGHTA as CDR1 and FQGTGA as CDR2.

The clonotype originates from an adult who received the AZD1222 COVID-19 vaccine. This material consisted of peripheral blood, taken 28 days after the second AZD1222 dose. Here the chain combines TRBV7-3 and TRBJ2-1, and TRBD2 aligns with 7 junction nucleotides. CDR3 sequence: CASSLERDYNEQFF. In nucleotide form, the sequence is TGTGCCAGCAGCTTAGAGCGGGACTACAATGAGCAGTTCTTC.